Below, 14 T cell receptor beta chains from the same sample are listed, as sequenced in a study of blood T cells in healthy people across ages. A sample-barcoded 5' primer and a J-beta primer mix were used in a second PCR of about 7 to 12 cycles. Each CDR3 protein gets one entry after TCRdb re-called the 5' RACE reads with MiXCR. The repertoire consists of roughly 1.5 million distinct CDR3 sequences, with 35% to 45% occurring once and the leading ten covering more than 4%. The sample taken for sequencing was blood. These receptors all stem from a woman aged 18-30 years in good health.

This clonotype has more than one count but fewer than ten. The chain recombines TRBV29-1 with TRBJ1-1; D is unresolved. Per the germline V gene, CDR1 is SQVTM and CDR2 is ANQGSEA. This CDR3 contains 13 residues. Trimming pared 4 bases from V and 3 bases from J, leaving 12 bases between. CDR3 protein: CSVGAHLYTEAFF. The DNA for the CDR3 is TGCAGCGTTGGAGCACACCTATACACTGAAGCTTTCTTT.

This clonotype was recorded only once. The CDR3 sequence is CASSGGEGGYWGQPQHF. Written as DNA, the CDR3 is TGTGCCAGCAGTGGGGGCGAGGGAGGTTATTGGGGTCAGCCCCAGCATTTT. This sequence joins TRBV7-2 and TRBJ1-5; a possible D gene is TRBD1 (6 bases). There are 17 residues in the CDR3. Trimming took off 6 bases at V and 6 bases at J, with 24 bases between the two ends. Looked up from germline, CDR1 is SGHTA and CDR2 is FQGNSA. The complete variable domain, with remaining parts taken from reference TRBV7-2 and TRBJ1-5, reads GAGVSQSPSNKVTEKGKDVELRCDPISGHTALYWYRQSLGQGLEFLIYFQGNSAPDKSGLPSDRFSAERTGGSVSTLTIQRTQQEDSAVYLCASSGGEGGYWGQPQHFGDGTRLSIL.

The chain employs TRBV12-3 or TRBV12-4 and TRBJ1-1; maybe TRBD1 (5 bases). This CDR3 is 16 amino acids long. The V gene lost 6 bases and the J gene lost 0 bases, with 17 bases spanning the gap. The CDR3: CASSSGGVGLNTEAFF. CDR3 bases: TGTGCCAGCAGCTCCGGGGGGGTGGGTCTGAACACTGAAGCTTTCTTT.

This clonotype was seen only a few times. The J gene is TRBJ2-7, the V gene TRBV6-2 or TRBV6-3; a possible D gene is TRBD1 (5 bases). Germline V gene sequence: CDR1 MNHEY, CDR2 SVGEGT. Trimming pared 2 bases from V and 2 bases from J, leaving 13 bases between. The CDR3 loop spans 15 amino acids. The CDR3 loop reads CASSYGLTDTYEQYF. CDR3 DNA sequence: TGTGCCAGCAGTTACGGCCTGACAGATACCTACGAGCAGTACTTC.

This clonotype was counted only a few times. The V call is TRBV25-1, the J call TRBJ2-5; tentative D call: TRBD2 (5 bases). From germline, CDR1 is MGHDK and CDR2 SYGVNS. The V end lost 2 bases, the J end lost 1 base, and 11 bases lay between the germline ends. The CDR3 loop spans 15 amino acids. The CDR3 nucleotides are TGTGCCAGCAGTGAAAGCCAGCGGCCCCAAGAGACCCAGTACTTC. Translation: CASSESQRPQETQYF.

This clonotype has only a few counts. This chain connects TRBV4-3 to TRBJ1-2; D unclear. This CDR3 spans 15 amino acids. Trimming took off 0 bases at V and 3 bases at J, with 11 bases between the two ends. Germline V gene lookup returns CDR1 LGHNA and CDR2 YSLEER. CDR3 DNA: TGCGCCAGCAGCCAAGATCATCGACCAGACTATGGCTACACCTTC. Amino acids: CASSQDHRPDYGYTF.

The gene calls are TRBV6-6 and TRBJ2-7; 8 nucleotides line up with TRBD1. The junction had 6 bases not matched to a gene; V was cut back by 4 bases and J by 7 bases. CDR1 is MNHNY, CDR2 SVGAGI, per germline (reference sequence). The CDR3 sequence is 13 residues long. This chain's CDR3 is CASSWDRSNEQYF. The CDR3 DNA sequence: TGTGCCAGCAGTTGGGACAGGAGCAATGAGCAGTACTTC.

The chain has TRBV25-1 and TRBJ1-1; D gene unclear. V lost 3 bases and J 8 bases, leaving 13 bases between the germline ends. Looked up from germline, CDR1 is MGHDK and CDR2 is SYGVNS. This CDR3 has 13 residues. The chain's CDR3 is CASSDHSLGEAFF. The CDR3 coding sequence is TGTGCCAGCAGTGACCACTCCCTGGGGGAAGCTTTCTTT.

In this sample, this clonotype turned up a few times. As DNA, the CDR3 is TGCAGTGCTAGGCTTAGCGGGACTATAGAGACCCAGTACTTC. Translated, it gives CSARLSGTIETQYF. The chain uses TRBV20-1 and TRBJ2-5; 8 nucleotides align to TRBD2. J was trimmed by 4 bases and V by 3 bases; bases with no gene match: 7. The V gene's germline CDR1 is DFQATT and CDR2 SNEGSKA (reference sequence). The CDR3 has 14 residues.

This clonotype has a handful of counts. At one end, the junction sequence differs from germline, possibly due to a read error. CDR3 sequence (DNA): TGTGCCACCAGTTATACAGATACGCAGTATTTT. It yields the protein CATSYTDTQYF. The rearrangement uses TRBV12-3 or TRBV12-4 and TRBJ2-3; D remains ambiguous. The CDR3 has 11 residues.

The sample holds a few counts of this clonotype. The chain combines TRBV9 with TRBJ2-7; D is possibly TRBD1 or TRBD2 (5 bases each). The CDR3 covers 14 residues. Germline assignment: CDR1 SGDLS and CDR2 YYNGEE. V was pared by 0 bases and J by 5 bases, with 12 bases between. DNA of the CDR3: TGTGCCAGCAGCGTAGTTCCAGGGCGGGACGAGCAGTACTTC. Residues: CASSVVPGRDEQYF.

The chain joins TRBV4-3 to TRBJ1-2, with no clear D. The CDR3 has 14 residues. The germline V gene has CDR1 LGHNA and CDR2 YSLEER. V lost 0 bases to trimming and J lost 1 base, with 6 bases between them. The CDR3 DNA reads TGCGCCAGCAGCCAAGATGGAGTTAACTATGGCTACACCTTC. The encoded protein is CASSQDGVNYGYTF.

This clonotype was found once. The V and J genes are TRBV12-3 or TRBV12-4 and TRBJ2-3; 10 bases match TRBD2. V lost 6 bases and J lost 2; bases outside the gene matches: 8. This CDR3 comprises 16 residues. This CDR3 reads CASSRTSGSFTDTQYF. CDR3 DNA: TGTGCCAGCAGCCGGACTAGCGGTTCGTTCACAGATACGCAGTATTTT.

This clonotype was observed a few times. This chain uses TRBV6-6 with TRBJ2-1; D not certain. CDR3 length equals 16 residues. Germline V gene lookup returns CDR1 MNHNY and CDR2 SVGAGI (reference sequence). V shed 4 bases and J shed 4 bases, with 17 bases lying between them. The CDR3 here is CASSSHNSYNYNEQFF. In nucleotides, the CDR3 is TGTGCCAGCAGTTCGCATAACTCCTACAATTACAATGAGCAGTTCTTC.